One and the same sample provided the 25 T cell receptor beta chains below, sequenced in a study of high-grade serous ovarian cancer treatment subgroups. Tumor tissue was taken before any definitive surgery or chemotherapy was given. The data were produced by immunoSEQ multiplex PCR, yet TCRdb's version contains in-frame clones alone and is incomplete. The sample contains 4,800 or so clones, more than 60% of which appear only once. The sample taken for sequencing was tumor tissue. Receptor source: a human donor with high-grade serous ovarian cancer.

The chain has TRBV6-5 and TRBJ1-1; tentative D call: TRBD1 (6 bases). The V gene's germline CDR1 is MNHEY and CDR2 SVGAGI. Trimming removed 0 bases at V and 7 bases at J, with 12 bases between. The CDR3 covers 14 residues. As DNA, the CDR3 is TGTGCCAGCAGTTACTCAAGGGGGTTTAATGAAGCTTTCTTT. Protein: CASSYSRGFNEAFF.

V and J are TRBV2 and TRBJ2-1, with TRBD1 as a possible D gene (5 bases). The CDR3 is 15 residues long. V was pared by 2 bases and J by 5 bases, with 13 bases between. The germline V gene encodes CDR1 SNHLY and CDR2 FYNNEI. CDR3: CASSEYQGSDNEQFF. In DNA, the CDR3 is TGTGCCAGCAGTGAATACCAGGGTTCCGACAATGAGCAGTTCTTC.

The genes are TRBV14 and TRBJ2-1; unclear D gene. Trimming took 1 base from V and 15 from J, leaving 25 bases between them. Germline loops: CDR1 SGHDN, CDR2 FVKESK. The CDR3 is 16 residues long. The CDR3 DNA reads TGTGCCAGCAGCCAAGGAGTCAGGTGGGCCCCACCTGGGTGGTTCTTC. It codes for CASSQGVRWAPPGWFF.

The chain uses TRBV7-9 and TRBJ2-1; perhaps TRBD2 as D (5 bases). CDR3 length: 13 residues. The V gene lost 5 bases and the J gene lost 11 bases, with 16 bases spanning the gap. The germline gives CDR1 SEHNR, CDR2 FQNEAQ (reference sequence). This CDR3 reads CASSLDSSGKQFF. The CDR3 DNA sequence: TGTGCCAGCAGCCTGGACTCTTCCGGGAAGCAGTTCTTC.

CDR3 sequence: CASSLSGGHQPQHF. In DNA form, the CDR3 reads TGTGCCAGCAGCTTATCAGGGGGACATCAGCCCCAGCATTTT. The chain employs TRBV7-9 and TRBJ1-5; 7 bases map to TRBD1. Germline-derived CDR1 and CDR2 are SEHNR and FQNEAQ (reference sequence). CDR3 size: 14 residues. The ends lost 2 bases at V and 5 bases at J; junction bases unmatched: 3.

CDR3 coding DNA: TGTGCCAGCAGCCCCCTAGTTTTCACAGATACGCAGTATTTT. Its protein product is CASSPLVFTDTQYF. V is TRBV9 and J is TRBJ2-3; D gene ambiguous. V was clipped by 4 bases and J by 2 bases, with 11 bases between them. The CDR3 has 14 amino acids. Germline V lookup: CDR1 SGDLS, CDR2 YYNGEE.

Notes on this clone: The junction shows a germline mismatch at one end, possibly a read error. The gene calls are TRBV29-1 and TRBJ1-1; weak D call: TRBD1 (5 bases). The length of the CDR3 is 14 residues. Germline CDR1 reads SQVTM; CDR2 reads ANQGSEA. CDR3 amino acids: CSARREGMKTEAFF. CDR3 DNA: TGCAGCGCCCGAAGGGAGGGGATGAAAACTGAAGCTTTCTTT.

The chain recombines TRBV4-1 with TRBJ1-3; D remains ambiguous. The CDR3 is 13 amino acids. V was pared by 2 bases and J by 4 bases, with 6 bases between. The germline gives CDR1 MGHRA, CDR2 YSYEKL. The CDR3, as DNA: TGCGCCAGCAGCCAAATTACGGGAAACACCATATATTTT. Its protein product is CASSQITGNTIYF.

The rearrangement joins TRBV6-4 to TRBJ2-2; unclear D gene. Trimming left V 7 bases short and J 4 bases short, with 13 bases between. Germline V CDR1 and CDR2: MRHNA, SNTAGT. CDR3 length: 14 amino acids. CDR3 sequence (DNA): TGTGCCAGCACCTCGACTCCAGGCACCGGGGAGCTGTTTTTT. Translation gives CASTSTPGTGELFF.

The chain recombines TRBV7-9 with TRBJ2-1; TRBD2 agrees at 11 bases. The CDR3 runs to 18 residues. The V and J ends lost 1 base and 9 bases, in that order; junction bases with no gene match: 14. Germline V gene sequence: CDR1 SEHNR, CDR2 FQNEAQ (reference sequence). This CDR3 reads CASSLEVVAGGPSGEQFF. In DNA form, the CDR3 reads TGTGCCAGCAGCTTAGAAGTGGTAGCGGGAGGGCCCAGCGGTGAGCAGTTCTTC.

The V gene is TRBV15, the J gene TRBJ2-3; D remains unclear. V was clipped by 0 bases and J by 6 bases, with 10 bases between them. The germline V gene encodes CDR1 LNHNV and CDR2 YYDKDF (reference sequence). The CDR3 extends over 14 amino acids. Written as DNA, the CDR3 is TGTGCCACCAGCAGAGATGAGTTGGGGGATACGCAGTATTTT. Translating it yields CATSRDELGDTQYF.

The V call is TRBV18, the J call TRBJ2-3, with TRBD1 matching 8 bases. The CDR3 extends over 17 amino acids. V trimming: 3 bases; J trimming: 4 bases; junction bases outside the gene matches: 12. The germline CDR1 and CDR2 sequences are KGHSH and LQKENI. CDR3 sequence (DNA): TGTGCCAGCTCACCGACTGAGACAGGGGTTGAATCAGATACGCAGTATTTT. Translating it yields CASSPTETGVESDTQYF.

The chain couples TRBV5-4 to TRBJ1-1, with D perhaps TRBD1 (5 bases). This CDR3 has 15 residues. CDR1 SGHNT and CDR2 YYREEE come from the germline V gene (reference sequence). V was cut by 1 base and J by 1 base, with 11 bases left in between. The CDR3 protein is CASSLSGDGNTEAFF. The CDR3 nucleotides are TGTGCCAGCAGCTTGAGTGGGGACGGGAACACTGAAGCTTTCTTT.

V and J are TRBV7-6 and TRBJ2-1, with D hard to call. The CDR3 spans 14 residues. The V end lost 8 bases, the J end lost 4 bases, and 15 bases lay between the germline ends. Germline V gene sequence: CDR1 SGHVS, CDR2 FNYEAQ. The CDR3: CASALDPLYNEQFF. Written as DNA, the CDR3 is TGTGCCAGCGCGCTAGACCCCCTATACAATGAGCAGTTCTTC.

The rearrangement joins TRBV11-2 to TRBJ2-7; D not certain. CDR3 length equals 15 residues. Per the germline V gene, CDR1 is SGHAT and CDR2 is FQNNGV. V was shortened by 4 bases and J by 0 bases, with 13 bases between the two germline ends. The CDR3 protein is CASSSTRYNSYEQYV. CDR3 DNA sequence: TGTGCCAGCAGCTCTACGCGGTACAACTCCTACGAGCAGTACGTC.

V is TRBV9 and J is TRBJ1-3; 8 bases agree with TRBD1. This CDR3 spans 15 amino acids. V lost 3 bases to trimming and J lost 6 bases; unmatched junction nucleotides: 8. In germline, CDR1 is SGDLS, CDR2 YYNGEE. CDR3 sequence: CASSGTGSGANTIYF. CDR3 in DNA: TGTGCCAGCAGCGGGACAGGGAGCGGAGCAAACACCATATATTTT.

The V gene is TRBV6-1, the J gene TRBJ2-5; D not certain. The J call may be wrong; the DNA end is better matched by TRBJ2-7. This CDR3 has 14 residues. Germline V gene lookup returns CDR1 MNHNS and CDR2 SASEGT. The CDR3 protein is CASSESYATYEQYF. The CDR3 DNA reads as TGTGCCAGCAGTGAAAGCTATGCTACCTACGAGCAGTACTTC.

The chain's CDR3 is CASDRGLGETQYF. CDR3 nucleotides: TGTGCCAGCGACAGGGGGCTGGGGGAGACCCAGTACTTC. The chain employs TRBV18 and TRBJ2-5; 10 nucleotides align to TRBD1. Per germline, CDR1 KGHSH and CDR2 LQKENI. V was clipped by 8 bases and J by 5 bases; unmatched bases: 5. CDR3 length: 13 amino acids.

The chain uses TRBV7-7 and TRBJ2-6; D may correspond to TRBD1 or TRBD2 (5 bases each). The CDR3 is made up of 17 amino acids. V gave up 5 bases and J gave up 5 bases, with 19 bases separating them. CDR1 is SSHAT and CDR2 is FNYEAQ in the germline V gene (reference sequence). CDR3 residues: CASSEGLPQSRANVLTF. CDR3 coding DNA: TGTGCCAGCAGCGAGGGGTTGCCACAAAGTCGGGCCAACGTCCTGACTTTC.

This sequence joins TRBV4-3 and TRBJ2-4; D gene ambiguous. This CDR3 spans 13 amino acids. Germline V gene data show CDR1 as LGHNA and CDR2 as YSLEER. V lost 0 bases to trimming and J lost 3 bases, with 3 bases between them. In DNA form, the CDR3 reads TGCGCCAGCAGCCAAGATTTCAAAAACATTCAGTACTTC. Protein: CASSQDFKNIQYF.

The gene calls are TRBV28 and TRBJ1-1; a weak D match, TRBD1 (5 bases). V dropped 8 bases and J dropped 3 bases, with 13 bases sitting between them. The CDR3 is made up of 13 amino acids. The germline V gene encodes CDR1 MDHEN and CDR2 SYDVKM. CDR3 sequence reads: CASQVAGDTEAFF. The CDR3 DNA reads as TGTGCCAGCCAGGTAGCGGGGGACACTGAAGCTTTCTTT.

V usage is TRBV5-1 and J usage is TRBJ2-1, with D tentatively TRBD1 (5 bases). Trimming removed 4 bases from V and 0 bases from J, with 8 bases in between. The CDR3 spans 14 residues. Germline-derived CDR1 and CDR2 are SGHRS and YFSETQ. The CDR3 region has the DNA TGCGCCAGCAGCACAGGCAGCTCCTACAATGAGCAGTTCTTC. This codes for CASSTGSSYNEQFF.

V is TRBV19 and J is TRBJ1-2, with 7 bases identical to TRBD1. CDR1 LNHDA and CDR2 SQIVND come from the germline V gene (reference sequence). J was trimmed by 4 bases and V by 5 bases; bases with no gene match: 7. CDR3 size: 14 residues. CDR3 protein: CASSQAGTVYGYTF. CDR3 nucleotides: TGTGCCAGTAGTCAGGCGGGGACAGTCTATGGCTACACCTTC.

The rearrangement uses TRBV2 and TRBJ2-6; D ambiguous. Germline lookup yields CDR1 SNHLY and CDR2 FYNNEI. V gave up 5 bases and J gave up 0 bases, with 14 bases separating them. The CDR3 is made up of 17 amino acids. The CDR3 nucleotides are TGTGCCAGCAGTCGCAGGAATCTCCTCTCTGGGGCCAACGTCCTGACTTTC. Translation: CASSRRNLLSGANVLTF.

This chain links TRBV7-9 with TRBJ2-1; TRBD2 matches 12 bases. The length of the CDR3 is 15 residues. With 1 base clipped from V and 8 bases from J, the junction kept 3 bases outside the gene matches. Germline-derived CDR1 and CDR2 are SEHNR and FQNEAQ (reference sequence). CDR3 amino acids: CASSLVASGRDEQFF. Here the CDR3 DNA reads TGTGCCAGCAGCTTAGTGGCTAGCGGGAGGGATGAGCAGTTCTTC. Full variable domain (rest looked up from reference TRBV7-9 and TRBJ2-1): DTGVSQNPRHKITKRGQNVTFRCDPISEHNRLYWYRQTLGQGPEFLTYFQNEAQLEKSRLLSDRFSAERPKGSFSTLEIQRTEQGDSAMYLCASSLVASGRDEQFFGPGTRLTVL.